Given below is one T cell receptor beta chain in context. This study enrolled people aged about 18 to 90 from around 26 US geographic areas. Cohorts were determined from participant-reported clinical history. Sequencing was performed with immunoSEQ multiplex PCR; in TCRdb, only in-frame clones are kept and a portion is missing. The table lists about 250,000 clones, 88% of them singletons, with 3% in the top ten. V lost 6 bases and J 5 bases, leaving 16 bases between the germline ends. The germline V gene has CDR1 SQVTM and CDR2 ANQGSEA. The CDR3 loop spans 13 amino acids. The source of the sample is a study of blood T cell repertoires in COVID-19. Study background: Acute-phase and convalescent COVID-19 samples originated in the United States, Italy and Spain.

Material for sequencing was PBMCs or T cells enriched from blood (not recorded which). This sequence joins TRBV29-1 and TRBJ1-1; D is perhaps TRBD1 (6 bases). The receptor was isolated from a woman aged 45 to 65 who had recovered from COVID-19. The CDR3 DNA follows: TGCAGCGTCCAGACAGGCAGAAGAACTGAAGCTTTCTTT. Protein: CSVQTGRRTEAFF.